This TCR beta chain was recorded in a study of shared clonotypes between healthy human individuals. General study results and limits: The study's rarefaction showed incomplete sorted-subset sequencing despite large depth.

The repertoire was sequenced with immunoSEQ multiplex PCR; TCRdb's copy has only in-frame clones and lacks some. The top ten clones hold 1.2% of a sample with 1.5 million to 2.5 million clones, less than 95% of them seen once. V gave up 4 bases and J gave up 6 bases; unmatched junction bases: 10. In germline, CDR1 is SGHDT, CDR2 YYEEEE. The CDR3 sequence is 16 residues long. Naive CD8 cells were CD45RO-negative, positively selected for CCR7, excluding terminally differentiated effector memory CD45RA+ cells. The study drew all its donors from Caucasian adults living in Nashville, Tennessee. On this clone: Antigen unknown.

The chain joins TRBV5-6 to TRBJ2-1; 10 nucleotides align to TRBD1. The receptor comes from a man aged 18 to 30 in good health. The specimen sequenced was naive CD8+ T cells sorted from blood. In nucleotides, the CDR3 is TGTGCCAGCAGCGTGGGACAGGGGAGTTATGGCAATGAGCAGTTCTTC. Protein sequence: CASSVGQGSYGNEQFF.